These 31 T cell receptor beta chains were sequenced from one sample in a study of shared T cell receptors in the human thymus. Sequenced by immunoSEQ multiplex PCR; TCRdb stores in-frame clones only, minus some. The data contain about 610,000 clones, 70% to 90% of them singletons. This sample was also put to use in a study of human thymus T cells.

Sequencing was done on a sample of thymocytes. The source of these receptors is a boy under two years old with a congenital heart defect.

This clone came up a few times. The rearrangement links TRBV27 to TRBJ2-1, with 13 nucleotides matching TRBD2. CDR1 is MNHEY and CDR2 is SMNVEV in the germline V gene (reference sequence). The CDR3 sequence is 18 residues long. J gave up 0 bases and V 5 bases, and 7 bases lay outside the gene matches. Here the CDR3 reads CASSPLAGGRSSYNEQFF. In nucleotides, the CDR3 is TGTGCCAGCAGTCCACTAGCGGGAGGGCGGAGCTCCTACAATGAGCAGTTCTTC.

The rearrangement uses TRBV27 and TRBJ2-1, with 8 bases aligning to TRBD2. Trimming cost V 8 bases and J 3 bases; bases outside gene matches: 15. Germline-derived CDR1 and CDR2 are MNHEY and SMNVEV (reference sequence). There are 17 residues in the CDR3. The CDR3 DNA follows: TGTGCCAGCGCCGCGAGTGGGGGCGGGAGGCGCTACAATGAGCAGTTCTTC. Translation gives CASAASGGGRRYNEQFF.

The chain is built from TRBV14 and TRBJ2-3; 8 nucleotides align to TRBD2. The V and J ends lost 1 base and 11 bases, in that order; junction bases with no gene match: 8. This CDR3 comprises 14 residues. Germline lookup yields CDR1 SGHDN and CDR2 FVKESK. CDR3 in amino acids: CASSQVLAGRLQYF. As DNA, the CDR3 is TGTGCCAGCAGCCAAGTTTTAGCGGGACGATTGCAGTATTTT.

This clone has more than one count but fewer than ten. V gene TRBV7-2 combines with J gene TRBJ2-1, with 14 bases matching TRBD2. J was trimmed by 5 bases and V by 0 bases; bases with no gene match: 15. The CDR3 loop spans 21 amino acids. CDR1 SGHTA and CDR2 FQGNSA come from the germline V gene. The CDR3 DNA sequence: TGTGCCAGCAGCTTAGCCCCGGGGACCACCGGACTAGCGGGAGGAAACAATGAGCAGTTCTTC. Translation: CASSLAPGTTGLAGGNNEQFF.

The V gene is TRBV29-1, the J gene TRBJ2-3, with D perhaps TRBD2 (5 bases). The CDR3 spans 16 residues. Per germline, CDR1 SQVTM and CDR2 ANQGSEA. Between the trimmed V and J ends, which lost 3 bases and 1 base, there was a span of 17 bases. CDR3 sequence reads: CSVDPQPGSGTDTQYF. In nucleotides, the CDR3 is TGCAGCGTTGACCCCCAGCCGGGGTCGGGCACAGATACGCAGTATTTT.

V usage is TRBV9 and J usage is TRBJ2-3; D might be TRBD2 (7 bases). V gave up 4 bases and J gave up 6 bases, with 21 bases separating them. This CDR3 has 16 residues. The germline CDR1 and CDR2 sequences are SGDLS and YYNGEE. This CDR3 reads CASSKGGGRDPDTQYF. CDR3 in DNA: TGTGCCAGCAGCAAAGGGGGGGGGAGGGACCCTGATACGCAGTATTTT. The variable domain in full, completed from reference TRBV9 and TRBJ2-3, reads DSGVTQTPKHLITATGQRVTLRCSPRSGDLSVYWYQQSLDQGLQFLIQYYNGEERAKGNILERFSAQQFPDLHSELNLSSLELGDSALYFCASSKGGGRDPDTQYFGPGTRLTVL.

The V call is TRBV5-4, the J call TRBJ2-7, with 10 bases that match TRBD2. V shed 2 bases and J 7 bases; nucleotides not matched to a gene: 12. The CDR3 spans 16 residues. Germline values: CDR1 SGHNT, CDR2 YYREEE (reference sequence). The CDR3 here is CASSFQREGELFEQYF. Written as DNA, the CDR3 is TGTGCCAGCAGCTTCCAGCGGGAGGGCGAACTCTTTGAGCAGTACTTC.

The V call is TRBV11-3, the J call TRBJ2-5; D is perhaps TRBD2 (5 bases). V was clipped by 4 bases and J by 4 bases, with 13 bases between them. The CDR3 has 14 residues. CDR1 is SGHNT, CDR2 YENEEA, per germline. CDR3 region: CASSSSEAAETQYF. The CDR3 DNA sequence: TGTGCCAGCAGCTCGAGTGAAGCGGCAGAGACCCAGTACTTC.

This clone was seen only once. The gene calls are TRBV7-2 and TRBJ2-2; 7 nucleotides align to TRBD2. The CDR3 is made up of 18 amino acids. Trimming cost V 6 bases and J 8 bases; bases outside gene matches: 21. CDR1 is SGHTA and CDR2 is FQGNSA in the germline V gene. CDR3 residues: CASRPPNGLAAWRGELFF. In nucleotides, the CDR3 is TGTGCCAGCAGACCACCAAATGGGCTAGCGGCCTGGCGAGGGGAGCTGTTTTTT.

This rearrangement joins TRBV11-3 to TRBJ2-7, with 7 bases that match TRBD2. There are 15 residues in the CDR3. Germline CDR1 and CDR2: SGHNT and YENEEA. Trimming cost V 7 bases and J 0 bases; bases outside gene matches: 9. CDR3 sequence (DNA): TGTGCCAGCATTGACGGGGAGGGCGCCTCCTACGAGCAGTACTTC. Translation gives CASIDGEGASYEQYF. Looking up the rest from reference TRBV11-3 and TRBJ2-7 gives the full variable domain: EAGVVQSPRYKIIEKKQPVAFWCNPISGHNTLYWYLQNLGQGPELLIRYENEEAVDDSQLPKDRFSAERLKGVDSTLKIQPAELGDSAVYLCASIDGEGASYEQYFGPGTRLTVT.

The V call is TRBV7-2, the J call TRBJ2-5, with TRBD1 identical over 10 bases. The CDR3 runs to 14 residues. J lost 7 bases, V lost 3 bases, and 5 bases had no gene match. Germline values: CDR1 SGHTA, CDR2 FQGNSA. The CDR3 sequence: CASSFRTGGGTQYF. In DNA form, the CDR3 reads TGTGCCAGCAGCTTTCGGACAGGGGGAGGGACCCAGTACTTC.

The chain carries TRBV2 and TRBJ2-1; D call uncertain. Germline V gene sequence: CDR1 SNHLY, CDR2 FYNNEI. The CDR3 length is 17 residues. The ends were cut back, 4 bases at V and 6 bases at J, with 22 bases in the middle. For the CDR3, the DNA is TGTGCCAGCAGTGGATACAAGCGCGAGAGTTTCTTCAATGAGCAGTTCTTC. This encodes CASSGYKRESFFNEQFF.

In DNA, the CDR3 is TGCGCCAGCAGCCAAGTGGGGGGACTAGCGGATAACAATGAGCAGTTCTTC. Translating gives CASSQVGGLADNNEQFF. The rearrangement links TRBV4-1 to TRBJ2-1; TRBD2 matches at 11 bases. V dropped 1 base and J dropped 5; count of bases not matched to a gene: 7. Looked up from germline, CDR1 is MGHRA and CDR2 is YSYEKL. The CDR3 has 17 residues.

The rearrangement uses TRBV6-5 and TRBJ2-7; 8 bases are a match to TRBD1. CDR3 length: 16 residues. The ends lost 2 bases at V and 4 bases at J; junction bases unmatched: 10. CDR1 MNHEY and CDR2 SVGAGI come from the germline V gene. DNA of the CDR3: TGTGCCAGCAGTTACCCAGGGGGCACTGGAATTTACGAGCAGTACTTC. The encoded protein is CASSYPGGTGIYEQYF.

This clone was found a few times. The rearrangement joins TRBV9 to TRBJ2-7; TRBD2 agrees at 10 bases. CDR3 length: 15 amino acids. The V gene end was trimmed by 1 base and the J gene end by 2 bases; junction bases not matched to a gene: 3. CDR1 is SGDLS and CDR2 is YYNGEE in the germline V gene. The CDR3 region has the DNA TGTGCCAGCAGCGTATCTAGCGGGAGCACCTACGAGCAGTACTTC. This sequence encodes CASSVSSGSTYEQYF.

The count of this clone is one. This CDR3 reads CASSRGGKGQLPQHF. The CDR3 region has the DNA TGTGCCAGTAGTAGGGGCGGGAAGGGGCAACTGCCCCAGCATTTT. J is TRBJ1-5 and V is TRBV19; D might be TRBD1 (5 bases). The CDR3 has 15 amino acids. Trimming stripped 4 bases from V and 9 bases from J, with 19 bases between. Per germline, CDR1 LNHDA and CDR2 SQIVND (reference sequence).

This clone was picked up one time. The V and J genes are TRBV28 and TRBJ2-7, with 10 nucleotides matching TRBD1. V trimming: 5 bases; J trimming: 1 base; junction bases outside the gene matches: 5. Germline V gene data show CDR1 as MDHEN and CDR2 as SYDVKM. CDR3 length equals 15 residues. The CDR3 loop reads CASSLGQGGSYEQYF. In DNA, the CDR3 is TGTGCCAGCAGTCTTGGACAGGGGGGTTCCTACGAGCAGTACTTC. Supplemented by reference TRBV28 and TRBJ2-7, the full variable domain reads DVKVTQSSRYLVKRTGEKVFLECVQDMDHENMFWYRQDPGLGLRLIYFSYDVKMKEKGDIPEGYSVSREKKERFSLILESASTNQTSMYLCASSLGQGGSYEQYFGPGTRLTVT.

This rearrangement joins TRBV14 to TRBJ2-5, with D maybe TRBD1 (7 bases). The ends were cut back, 6 bases at V and 5 bases at J, with 13 bases in the middle. The CDR3 has 13 amino acids. CDR1 is SGHDN and CDR2 is FVKESK in the germline V gene. The CDR3 DNA sequence: TGTGCCAGCAGTCAGTCAGGGGGGGAGACCCAGTACTTC. Its translation: CASSQSGGETQYF.

This chain connects TRBV6-6 to TRBJ1-5; TRBD1 aligns across 7 bases. The germline CDR1 and CDR2 sequences are MNHNY and SVGAGI (reference sequence). The CDR3 sequence is 15 residues long. With 4 bases clipped from V and 1 base from J, the junction kept 4 bases outside the gene matches. The CDR3 DNA follows: TGTGCCAGCAGTTCGACAGGGAAGAGCAATCAGCCCCAGCATTTT. It is translated as CASSSTGKSNQPQHF.

This sequence joins TRBV7-2 and TRBJ2-7; 10 positions match TRBD2. This CDR3 comprises 19 residues. V dropped 5 bases and J dropped 5; count of bases not matched to a gene: 21. Germline V gene data show CDR1 as SGHTA and CDR2 as FQGNSA. The CDR3 coding sequence is TGTGCCAGCAGCCCCCACCCCGTAGCGGGAGGTACCCTAATCAACGAGCAGTACTTC. As protein: CASSPHPVAGGTLINEQYF.

The gene calls are TRBV27 and TRBJ2-7; weak D call: TRBD2 (6 bases). Per germline, CDR1 MNHEY and CDR2 SMNVEV (reference sequence). Trimming removed 5 bases at V and 0 bases at J, with 20 bases between. This CDR3 is 17 amino acids long. The CDR3 protein is CASSPSPAGPFSYEQYF. In nucleotides, the CDR3 is TGTGCCAGCAGTCCCTCCCCAGCGGGCCCTTTCTCCTACGAGCAGTACTTC.

The rearrangement joins TRBV27 to TRBJ2-1; 10 bases map to TRBD2. V was clipped by 4 bases and J by 4 bases; unmatched bases: 7. This CDR3 comprises 16 residues. Germline V gene data show CDR1 as MNHEY and CDR2 as SMNVEV (reference sequence). CDR3 residues: CASSSITSGAYNEQFF. CDR3 bases: TGTGCCAGCAGTTCCATCACTAGCGGGGCTTACAATGAGCAGTTCTTC.

The chain recombines TRBV7-9 with TRBJ1-1; no clear D gene. This CDR3 is built from 14 residues. Trimming cost V 9 bases and J 1 base, with 15 bases left between them. Per germline, CDR1 SEHNR and CDR2 FQNEAQ (reference sequence). As DNA, the CDR3 is TGTGCCAGTAAGTTGTCCCGGGGGAACACTGAAGCTTTCTTT. This sequence encodes CASKLSRGNTEAFF.

J is TRBJ2-1 and V is TRBV7-8, with D maybe TRBD1 (6 bases). The CDR3 is made up of 16 amino acids. Germline CDR1 SGHVS, CDR2 FQNEAQ. The V and J ends lost 2 bases and 7 bases respectively, with 18 bases between them. CDR3 sequence reads: CASSLTEAGTRNEQFF. CDR3 sequence (DNA): TGTGCCAGCAGCTTAACGGAGGCAGGGACAAGAAATGAGCAGTTCTTC. Full variable domain (missing parts from reference TRBV7-8 and TRBJ2-1): GAGVSQSPRYKVAKRGQDVALRCDPISGHVSLFWYQQALGQGPEFLTYFQNEAQLDKSGLPSDRFFAERPEGSVSTLKIQRTQQEDSAVYLCASSLTEAGTRNEQFFGPGTRLTVL.

The rearrangement links TRBV7-2 to TRBJ2-7; 8 nucleotides align to TRBD2. Germline CDR1 is SGHTA and CDR2 is FQGNSA. Unmatched junction bases numbered 15, after V lost 5 bases and J lost 0 bases. This CDR3 is 18 amino acids long. CDR3 amino acids: CASSHSPPREGSSYEQYF. DNA of the CDR3: TGTGCCAGCAGCCATTCCCCCCCACGGGAGGGCAGCTCCTACGAGCAGTACTTC.

The rearrangement uses TRBV4-2 and TRBJ2-3, with D uncertain. This CDR3 is 16 amino acids long. Trimming cost V 7 bases and J 0 bases, with 17 bases left between them. The germline CDR1 and CDR2 sequences are LGHNA and YNFKEQ. CDR3 residues: CASNRALGSSTDTQYF. CDR3 bases: TGTGCCAGCAACCGAGCCCTTGGTTCTAGCACAGATACGCAGTATTTT.

The rearrangement links TRBV12-5 to TRBJ1-2; TRBD1 is a possible D gene (5 bases). Trimming shortened V by 5 bases and J by 4 bases, and 11 bases separated the two germline ends. Germline-derived CDR1 and CDR2 are LGHNT and FRNRAP. The CDR3 sequence is 13 residues long. CDR3 nucleotide sequence: TGTGCTAGTGGTGCCGGGGGGTCCTATGGCTACACCTTC. It encodes CASGAGGSYGYTF.

The V and J genes are TRBV5-1 and TRBJ2-7, with TRBD1 identical over 10 bases. Germline V gene lookup returns CDR1 SGHRS and CDR2 YFSETQ. The length of the CDR3 is 15 residues. The trim removed 2 bases at V and 4 bases at J, leaving 6 bases unmatched. CDR3 coding DNA: TGCGCCAGCAGCTTTGACAGGGGGCAGAGATACGAGCAGTACTTC. It encodes CASSFDRGQRYEQYF.

V and J are TRBV4-3 and TRBJ1-2; D is perhaps TRBD1 (6 bases). There are 16 residues in the CDR3. Between the trimmed V and J ends, which lost 0 bases and 4 bases, there was a span of 15 bases. CDR1 and CDR2 (germline): LGHNA, YSLEER. CDR3 amino acids: CASSQDWAGGPYGYTF. In DNA, the CDR3 is TGCGCCAGCAGCCAAGATTGGGCGGGGGGGCCCTATGGCTACACCTTC.

The V gene is TRBV5-6, the J gene TRBJ2-7; 10 bases align to TRBD1. V was pared by 5 bases and J by 6 bases, with 11 bases of the junction left unmatched. CDR1 and CDR2 (germline): SGHDT, YYEEEE. The length of the CDR3 is 15 residues. The CDR3 is CASRRPGQGRGEQYF. The CDR3, as DNA: TGTGCCAGCAGACGACCGGGACAGGGGAGAGGCGAGCAGTACTTC.

V usage is TRBV6-1 and J usage is TRBJ1-5; no clear D. Per the germline V gene, CDR1 is MNHNS and CDR2 is SASEGT. The CDR3 totals 13 residues. With 6 bases removed from V and 0 bases from J, the gap between germline ends came to 6 bases. In DNA form, the CDR3 reads TGTGCCAGCAGCAGGTCTAGCAATCAGCCCCAGCATTTT. Protein product: CASSRSSNQPQHF.